This entry features one TCR beta chain sequence. The data were taken from a study of shared clonotypes between healthy human individuals. CD45RO-negative CD8 cells positively selected for CCR7 made up the naive population, which excluded terminally differentiated effector memory CD45RA+ cells. Some clones are missing from TCRdb's copy, which holds only in-frame ones; the method was immunoSEQ multiplex PCR. The sample yields millions of clones, 93% seen once. The CDR3 has 14 residues. The germline gives CDR1 MGHRA, CDR2 YSYEKL. V gave up 0 bases and J gave up 1 base, with 6 bases separating them. This rearrangement joins TRBV4-1 to TRBJ1-1; D not resolved. Sequencing input: naive CD8+ T cells from PBMCs. The receptor was isolated from a man between 18 and 35 years old in good health. Some clones in this sample may be carry-over from other donors' samples. This chain's CDR3 is CASSQDWENTEAFF. CDR3 coding DNA: TGCGCCAGCAGCCAAGATTGGGAGAACACTGAAGCTTTCTTT.